These T cell receptor beta chains were read from a single sample in a study of blood T cells in healthy people across ages. TCRdb fed the 5' RACE reads into MiXCR, producing one record per CDR3 protein. The sample yields about 620,000 distinct CDR3 sequences, around 21% seen once. Sequencing used blood. These receptors all stem from a man in his sixties or seventies in good health. Both conserved end residues are part of each CDR3. The D gene is left open where the match is weak. For some rows the clone size is stated as once, few or many, or as a class when expanded; others skip it.

J | D | size | V | DNA | CDR3
TRBJ2-2 | - | few | TRBV7-2 | TGTGCCAGCAGCTTATATAGCGGAGCGAACACCGGGGAGCTGTTTTTT | CASSLYSGANTGELFF
TRBJ2-7 | - | - | TRBV3-1 | TGTGCCAGCAGCCTACTGAAGGATTCCTACGAGCAGTACTTC | CASSLLKDSYEQYF
TRBJ2-7 | - | - | TRBV6-1 | TGTGCCAGCGAAAGAGGCGGCTACGAGCAGTACTTC | CASERGGYEQYF
TRBJ1-1 | - | - | TRBV30 | TGTGCCTGGGGGACACGTGAAGCTTTCTTT | CAWGTREAFF
TRBJ2-1 | TRBD2 | - | TRBV30 | TGTGCCTGGGCCGGGGGACTAGCGGGGTGGGAGCAGTTCTTC | CAWAGGLAGWEQFF
TRBJ2-3 | - | - | TRBV11-2 | TGTGCCAGCAGCCTCCGACACGCTAGCACGGATACGCAGTATTTT | CASSLRHASTDTQYF
TRBJ2-1 | - | few | TRBV3-1 | TGTGCCAGCAGCCAAGATGAGGGAGCGCAGTTCTTC | CASSQDEGAQFF
TRBJ2-1 | - | - | TRBV18 | TGTGCCAGCTCACCTTCTGACCAAACCTACAATGAGCAGTTCTTC | CASSPSDQTYNEQFF
TRBJ2-7 | TRBD1 | few | TRBV14 | TGTGCCAGCAGCCCCTGGGACAGGGTTGGAATGGAGCAGTACTTC | CASSPWDRVGMEQYF
TRBJ2-5 | - | - | TRBV20-1 | TGCAGTGCTAGAGATCTAAAGGGCCTGTACCAAGAGACCCAGTACTTC | CSARDLKGLYQETQYF
TRBJ2-1 | TRBD2 | few | TRBV3-1 | TGTGCCAGCAGCCAAGAACCCCGGGAGGGATACAATGAGCAGTTCTTC | CASSQEPREGYNEQFF
TRBJ2-6 | - | few | TRBV18 | TGTGCCAGCTCCCCCAGTGGCCCTGGGGCCAACGTCCTGACTTTC | CASSPSGPGANVLTF
TRBJ2-7 | - | - | TRBV6-6 | TGTGCCAGCAGTTTCACAGGGTTGGACGAGCAGTACTTC | CASSFTGLDEQYF
TRBJ2-5 | - | once | TRBV24-1 | TGTGCCACCAGTGATGGGAAGTCCTACCAAGAGACCCAGTACTTC | CATSDGKSYQETQYF
TRBJ2-1 | TRBD2 | - | TRBV9 | TGTGCCAGCAGCGTGCGTAATAGCGGGGCAAACAATGAGCAGTTCTTC | CASSVRNSGANNEQFF
TRBJ2-5 | TRBD1 | many | TRBV7-2 | TGTGCCAGCAGCCTAGACAGGGGCCTTGGGGAGACCCAGTACTTC | CASSLDRGLGETQYF
TRBJ2-2 | TRBD2 | few | TRBV12-3/TRBV12-4 | TGTACCAGCAGTTTTCTGACTAGCGCGGCCACCGGGGAGCTGTTTTTT | CTSSFLTSAATGELFF
TRBJ1-2 | - | few | TRBV25-1 | TGTGCCAGTAGTGGGGACCTACGTGGCTACACCTTC | CASSGDLRGYTF
TRBJ1-4 | TRBD1 | few | TRBV3-1 | TGTGCCAGCAGCCAAGATATACCGGGACAGGGGGATGAAAAACTGTTTTTT | CASSQDIPGQGDEKLFF
TRBJ2-1 | - | many | TRBV14 | TGTGCCAGCAGCCTCACTTCGGGACGCTCCTACAATGAGCAGTTCTTC | CASSLTSGRSYNEQFF
TRBJ2-7 | - | - | TRBV29-1 | TGCAGCGTTGTAACAGGGAGGGGAGCGGAGGTCTACGAGCAGTACTTC | CSVVTGRGAEVYEQYF
TRBJ1-4 | TRBD1 | few | TRBV6-5 | TGTGCCAGCAGTTACGGACAGGGTATAGGAAAACTGTTTTTT | CASSYGQGIGKLFF
TRBJ2-1 | TRBD2 | few | TRBV20-1 | TGCAGTGCTAGAGATATTTCGGCTAGCGGATACCTCTACAATGAGCAGTTCTTC | CSARDISASGYLYNEQFF
TRBJ1-5 | - | - | TRBV6-1 | TGTGCCAGCAGTGAAGGTGTAGGGTCGCAGCCCCAGCATTTT | CASSEGVGSQPQHF
TRBJ2-2 | - | - | TRBV7-2 | TGTGCCAGCAGCTTATGGGGTGACGGGGAGCTGTTTTTT | CASSLWGDGELFF
TRBJ2-5 | TRBD1 | - | TRBV7-8 | TGTGCCAGCAGCTTGCACAGGACAGGGGGTATGGAGACCCAGTACTTC | CASSLHRTGGMETQYF
TRBJ2-1 | - | - | TRBV5-1 | TGCGCCAGCGCGGAGCGGAGCTCCTACAATGAGCAGTTCTTC | CASAERSSYNEQFF
TRBJ2-5 | TRBD2 | - | TRBV20-1 | TGCATGGGACTAGCGGGAGTGGAGACCCAGTACTTC | CMGLAGVETQYF
TRBJ2-5 | TRBD2 | - | TRBV5-1 | TGCGCCAGCAGAAAAATAGCGGGAGACGAGACCCAGTACTTC | CASRKIAGDETQYF
TRBJ2-2 | TRBD2 | - | TRBV7-9 | TGTGCCAGCAGCTCCGTAGCGGGAGCGAACACCGGGGAGCTGTTTTTT | CASSSVAGANTGELFF
TRBJ1-1 | - | - | TRBV25-1 | TGTGCCAGCAGTGAATCGAGTAGAACTTTCTTT | CASSESSRTFF
TRBJ2-1 | TRBD2 | few | TRBV24-1 | TGTGCCACCAGTGATCCGACTAGCGAATTAGACAATGAGCAGTTCTTC | CATSDPTSELDNEQFF
TRBJ2-2 | - | - | TRBV20-1 | TGCAGTATATTGATGGGCTACACCGGGGAGCTGTTTTTT | CSILMGYTGELFF
TRBJ2-2 | TRBD2 | few | TRBV12-3/TRBV12-4 | TGTGCCAGCAGTTTCATAAGCGGGAACCGGGAGCTGTTTTTT | CASSFISGNRELFF
TRBJ2-5 | TRBD1 | few | TRBV7-3 | TGTGCCAGCAGTTCGACAGGGGGCTCAGAAGAGACCCAGTACTTC | CASSSTGGSEETQYF
TRBJ2-7 | - | few | TRBV6-6 | TGTGCCAGCAAAGCACAGGGAATCTTCGACGAGCAGTACTTC | CASKAQGIFDEQYF
TRBJ1-3 | TRBD1 | - | TRBV7-2 | TGTGCCAGCAGCTTATGGACAGGGGGCGGAAACACCATATATTTT | CASSLWTGGGNTIYF
TRBJ2-1 | - | - | TRBV24-1 | TGTGCCACCAGTGATTTGGATAACCACAATGAGCAGTTCTTC | CATSDLDNHNEQFF
TRBJ2-7 | TRBD1 | - | TRBV20-1 | TGCAGTGCTGAGGACAGGCGCGCCTACGAGCAGTACTTC | CSAEDRRAYEQYF
TRBJ2-5 | - | - | TRBV20-1 | TGCAGTGCTAGAGTGGGGACTCTTTCCCAAGAGACCCAGTACTTC | CSARVGTLSQETQYF
TRBJ2-5 | - | many | TRBV7-9 | TGTGCCAGCAGCGACCGCGAGGTCCAGTACTTC | CASSDREVQYF
TRBJ2-6 | - | few | TRBV2 | TGTGCCAGCAGTGGTCCTGGGGCCAACGTCCTGACTTTC | CASSGPGANVLTF
TRBJ1-1 | - | - | TRBV29-1 | TGCAGCGTTGGGGTCACTGAAGCTTTCTTT | CSVGVTEAFF
TRBJ1-2 | - | - | TRBV5-6 | TGTGCCAGCAGCATCGGGACACGGATTTATGGCTACACCTTC | CASSIGTRIYGYTF
TRBJ2-3 | TRBD2 | few | TRBV12-3/TRBV12-4 | TGTGCCAGCACCTTAAGCGGGGGCACAGATACGCAGTATTTT | CASTLSGGTDTQYF
TRBJ2-1 | TRBD2 | few | TRBV2 | TGTGCCAGCAGTGAAGGTACTAGCGGGAGATACAATGAGCAGTTCTTC | CASSEGTSGRYNEQFF
TRBJ2-3 | - | few | TRBV9 | TGTGCCAGCAGCGTATCAGCCGGGAGCGGAGCAGATACGCAGTATTTT | CASSVSAGSGADTQYF
TRBJ1-1 | - | - | TRBV10-3 | TGTGCCATCAGTGAGTCCAGGGAAACTGAAGCTTTCTTT | CAISESRETEAFF
TRBJ2-5 | TRBD2 | - | TRBV7-6 | TGTGCCAGCAGCGGTGCCGGGACTAGTAGAGAGACCCAGTACTTC | CASSGAGTSRETQYF
TRBJ2-5 | TRBD1 | - | TRBV30 | TGTGCCTGGGACAGGGGGGTAGAACAAGAGACCCAGTACTTC | CAWDRGVEQETQYF
TRBJ2-5 | - | - | TRBV20-1 | TGCAGTGCTAGAGCCGGTCAGGCCGACCAAGAGACCCAGTACTTC | CSARAGQADQETQYF
TRBJ2-7 | - | few | TRBV5-6 | TGTGCCAGCAGCCCCCGGGAAACATCTAACGAGCAGTACTTC | CASSPRETSNEQYF
TRBJ1-2 | TRBD1 | - | TRBV20-1 | TGCAGTGCCCCCGGGACAGCTACTATGGCTAACACCTTC | CSAPGTATMANTF